This is a list of T cell receptor beta chains from one sample in a study of shared clonotypes between healthy human individuals. Here immunoSEQ multiplex PCR was the method, and the copy in TCRdb shows in-frame clones only, minus some. Found here are roughly 590,000 clones, about 95% of them singletons; the top ten hold roughly 0.1%. Sequencing was done on a sample of naive CD8+ T cells sorted from blood. These receptors all stem from a woman in her 30s in good health. The CDR3 runs from the conserved cysteine through the conserved F or W. Fields, in order: clone size, V gene, J gene, D gene, CDR3 DNA, CDR3 protein. The D gene is left open where the match is weak. Where a row states a size, it is once, few, many or the class of an expanded clone; other rows omit it.

clone_size: .
v_call: TRBV6-6
j_call: TRBJ1-2
d_call: .
cdr3_nt: TGTGCCAGCATTGGACCTGGCAGCGACTACTATGGCTACACCTTC
cdr3_aa: CASIGPGSDYYGYTF

clone_size: .
v_call: TRBV5-1
j_call: TRBJ2-2
d_call: .
cdr3_nt: TGCGCCAGCAGCTGGGACGTAAGTTACACCGGGGAGCTGTTTTTT
cdr3_aa: CASSWDVSYTGELFF

clone_size: .
v_call: TRBV6-6
j_call: TRBJ1-2
d_call: .
cdr3_nt: TGTGCCAGCAGTTATAGTCCACAGTCGAAGGGGGGCTACACCTTC
cdr3_aa: CASSYSPQSKGGYTF

clone_size: .
v_call: TRBV19
j_call: TRBJ1-6
d_call: TRBD1
cdr3_nt: TGTGCCAGTAGTCCACAAACAGGGGTTACCTATAATTCACCCCTCCACTTT
cdr3_aa: CASSPQTGVTYNSPLHF

clone_size: once
v_call: TRBV29-1
j_call: TRBJ1-1
d_call: .
cdr3_nt: TGCAGCGTTGAAAAAGTGAACACTGAAGCTTTCTTT
cdr3_aa: CSVEKVNTEAFF

clone_size: .
v_call: TRBV6-5
j_call: TRBJ2-7
d_call: .
cdr3_nt: TGTGCCAGCAGTTATGACGGCCGACAGTACGAGCAGTACTTC
cdr3_aa: CASSYDGRQYEQYF

clone_size: .
v_call: TRBV5-8
j_call: TRBJ2-3
d_call: .
cdr3_nt: TGTGCCAGCAGCTTGGTTCTGGACTCGACAGATACGCAGTATTTT
cdr3_aa: CASSLVLDSTDTQYF

clone_size: .
v_call: TRBV13
j_call: TRBJ2-7
d_call: .
cdr3_nt: TGTGCCTCCGCTCCCTGGGTGGACGAGCAGTACTTC
cdr3_aa: CASAPWVDEQYF

clone_size: once
v_call: TRBV4-1
j_call: TRBJ2-7
d_call: .
cdr3_nt: TGCGCCAGCAGCCAAGCTGGGACCTACGAGCAGTACTTC
cdr3_aa: CASSQAGTYEQYF

clone_size: .
v_call: TRBV2
j_call: TRBJ1-2
d_call: TRBD1
cdr3_nt: TGTGCCAGCAGTTTTCCGGGACAGACAAACTATGGCTACACCTTC
cdr3_aa: CASSFPGQTNYGYTF

clone_size: .
v_call: TRBV27
j_call: TRBJ2-3
d_call: .
cdr3_nt: TGTGCCAGCAGTTCATCGAGAGATACGCAGTATTTT
cdr3_aa: CASSSSRDTQYF

clone_size: .
v_call: TRBV28
j_call: TRBJ1-1
d_call: .
cdr3_nt: TGTGCCAGCAGTTTGACCCGGGGTAGCACTGAAGCTTTCTTT
cdr3_aa: CASSLTRGSTEAFF

clone_size: once
v_call: TRBV6-1
j_call: TRBJ2-7
d_call: .
cdr3_nt: TGTGCCAGCAGTGCTACTGTATCCTACGAGCAGTACTTC
cdr3_aa: CASSATVSYEQYF

clone_size: .
v_call: TRBV19
j_call: TRBJ2-2
d_call: .
cdr3_nt: TGTGCCACCCAATGGGGGGCAAACACCGGGGAGCTGTTTTTT
cdr3_aa: CATQWGANTGELFF

clone_size: .
v_call: TRBV9
j_call: TRBJ2-5
d_call: TRBD2
cdr3_nt: TGTGCCAGCAGCCCACCCCGCGGGACTAGCGGGAGTGGGACCCAGTACTTC
cdr3_aa: CASSPPRGTSGSGTQYF

clone_size: .
v_call: TRBV28
j_call: TRBJ2-3
d_call: TRBD2
cdr3_nt: TGTGCCAGCAGTTTCCTCCTAGCGGGCTTCGAAACCACAGATACGCAGTATTTT
cdr3_aa: CASSFLLAGFETTDTQYF

clone_size: .
v_call: TRBV5-1
j_call: TRBJ2-1
d_call: .
cdr3_nt: TGCGCCAGCAGCTTGGACGGGGTGGGGAATGAGCAGTTCTTC
cdr3_aa: CASSLDGVGNEQFF